These T cell receptor beta chains were read from a single sample in a study of control samples from healthy donors and cancer patients. Assay used: immunoSEQ multiplex PCR; TCRdb lists only in-frame clones, some missing. The sample contains 130,000 to 150,000 clones, approximately 91% of which appear only once. The sample consisted of blood. These TCRs come from a woman between 25 and 40 years old in good health. CDR3s include the opening cysteine and the closing phenylalanine or tryptophan. D genes are given only for firm matches. Where a row states a size, it is once, few, many or the class of an expanded clone; other rows omit it.

D gene: TRBD2
J gene: TRBJ2-1
V gene: TRBV24-1
clone size: .
CDR3 protein: CATSDGISGRALDEQFF
CDR3 DNA: TGTGCCACCAGTGATGGGATTAGCGGGAGGGCCCTCGATGAGCAGTTCTTC

D gene: .
J gene: TRBJ1-2
V gene: TRBV30
clone size: .
CDR3 protein: CAWSYWGGYGYTF
CDR3 DNA: TGTGCCTGGAGTTACTGGGGCGGCTATGGCTACACCTTC

D gene: .
J gene: TRBJ2-3
V gene: TRBV25-1
clone size: once
CDR3 protein: CASSESGFTDTQYF
CDR3 DNA: TGTGCCAGCAGTGAATCAGGATTCACAGATACGCAGTATTTT

D gene: .
J gene: TRBJ1-2
V gene: TRBV2
clone size: few
CDR3 protein: CASGQQGWDGYTF
CDR3 DNA: TGTGCCAGCGGCCAACAGGGATGGGATGGCTACACCTTC

D gene: TRBD1
J gene: TRBJ2-1
V gene: TRBV19
clone size: .
CDR3 protein: CASSTGTGFGEQFF
CDR3 DNA: TGTGCCAGTAGTACCGGGACAGGGTTTGGTGAGCAGTTCTTC

D gene: .
J gene: TRBJ1-2
V gene: TRBV4-2
clone size: .
CDR3 protein: CASRKGAAGADYGYTF
CDR3 DNA: TGTGCCAGCAGAAAGGGTGCCGCCGGAGCTGACTATGGCTACACCTTC

D gene: .
J gene: TRBJ2-1
V gene: TRBV28
clone size: once
CDR3 protein: CASSRPAAREQFF
CDR3 DNA: TGTGCCAGCAGCCGACCGGCAGCCAGGGAGCAGTTCTTC

D gene: TRBD2
J gene: TRBJ2-1
V gene: TRBV7-8
clone size: .
CDR3 protein: CASRRGLAGDREQFF
CDR3 DNA: TGTGCCAGCAGAAGGGGCCTAGCGGGAGATCGTGAGCAGTTCTTC

D gene: .
J gene: TRBJ2-7
V gene: TRBV6-6
clone size: .
CDR3 protein: CASSPGDHAEQYF
CDR3 DNA: TGTGCCAGCAGCCCTGGGGACCACGCCGAGCAGTACTTC

D gene: .
J gene: TRBJ2-1
V gene: TRBV7-9
clone size: .
CDR3 protein: CASSPRVGGGVYNEQFF
CDR3 DNA: TGTGCCAGCAGCCCCCGCGTCGGGGGAGGCGTCTACAATGAGCAGTTCTTC

D gene: .
J gene: TRBJ2-7
V gene: TRBV3-1/TRBV3-2
clone size: .
CDR3 protein: CASSQDRGAPYEQYF
CDR3 DNA: TGTGCCAGCAGCCAAGATCGGGGGGCTCCCTACGAGCAGTACTTC

D gene: TRBD2
J gene: TRBJ2-3
V gene: TRBV24-1
clone size: .
CDR3 protein: CATSGLGGLTSGRPQDTQYF
CDR3 DNA: TGTGCCACCAGCGGACTGGGGGGGTTGACTAGCGGGAGGCCCCAAGATACGCAGTATTTT

D gene: .
J gene: TRBJ2-5
V gene: TRBV20-1
clone size: .
CDR3 protein: CSATVGETQYF
CDR3 DNA: TGCAGTGCGACCGTCGGAGAGACCCAGTACTTC

D gene: .
J gene: TRBJ2-3
V gene: TRBV5-6
clone size: .
CDR3 protein: CASSLAGRTDTQYF
CDR3 DNA: TGTGCCAGCAGCTTGGCCGGCCGGACAGATACGCAGTATTTT

D gene: .
J gene: TRBJ2-5
V gene: TRBV6-5
clone size: .
CDR3 protein: CASSPRGSEVETQYF
CDR3 DNA: TGTGCCAGCAGCCCCCGGGGCAGCGAGGTCGAGACCCAGTACTTC

D gene: TRBD1
J gene: TRBJ2-2
V gene: TRBV13
clone size: .
CDR3 protein: CASSFGDRGYTGELFF
CDR3 DNA: TGTGCCAGCAGCTTTGGGGACAGGGGTTACACCGGGGAGCTGTTTTTT

D gene: TRBD1
J gene: TRBJ1-4
V gene: TRBV11-2
clone size: .
CDR3 protein: CASSSIQGVYEKLFF
CDR3 DNA: TGTGCCAGCAGCTCAATACAGGGGGTGTACGAAAAACTGTTTTTT

D gene: .
J gene: TRBJ2-2
V gene: TRBV5-1
clone size: .
CDR3 protein: CASSNHANTGELFF
CDR3 DNA: TGCGCCAGCAGTAACCACGCGAACACCGGGGAGCTGTTTTTT

D gene: .
J gene: TRBJ1-2
V gene: TRBV6-1
clone size: .
CDR3 protein: CASSEGRGRSKGYTF
CDR3 DNA: TGTGCCAGCAGTGAAGGGCGGGGGCGATCGAAAGGCTACACCTTC

D gene: .
J gene: TRBJ2-1
V gene: TRBV3-1/TRBV3-2
clone size: .
CDR3 protein: CASSQGPAYNEQFF
CDR3 DNA: TGTGCCAGCAGCCAAGGACCGGCCTACAATGAGCAGTTCTTC

D gene: .
J gene: TRBJ2-7
V gene: TRBV28
clone size: .
CDR3 protein: CASSFRYEQYF
CDR3 DNA: TGTGCCAGCAGTTTTCGCTACGAGCAGTACTTC

D gene: .
J gene: TRBJ1-1
V gene: TRBV9
clone size: .
CDR3 protein: CASSVGGRETDEAFF
CDR3 DNA: TGTGCCAGCAGCGTAGGTGGCAGGGAAACTGATGAAGCTTTCTTT

D gene: TRBD1
J gene: TRBJ1-3
V gene: TRBV28
clone size: .
CDR3 protein: CASSPPQGGRNTIYF
CDR3 DNA: TGTGCCAGCAGTCCGCCACAGGGGGGTCGAAACACCATATATTTT

D gene: .
J gene: TRBJ2-7
V gene: TRBV7-6
clone size: .
CDR3 protein: CASSLGEAGSYEQYF
CDR3 DNA: TGTGCCAGCAGCTTAGGAGAGGCAGGTTCATACGAGCAGTACTTC

D gene: TRBD1
J gene: TRBJ2-5
V gene: TRBV18
clone size: .
CDR3 protein: CASSPGQGQETQYF
CDR3 DNA: TGTGCCAGCTCACCCGGACAGGGTCAAGAGACCCAGTACTTC

D gene: .
J gene: TRBJ2-7
V gene: TRBV27
clone size: .
CDR3 protein: CASSLGPGYEQYF
CDR3 DNA: TGTGCCAGCAGTTTGGGCCCCGGGTACGAGCAGTACTTC

D gene: .
J gene: TRBJ2-1
V gene: TRBV30
clone size: .
CDR3 protein: CAWSVRNLSSYNEQFF
CDR3 DNA: TGTGCCTGGAGTGTGAGGAACCTGAGCTCCTACAATGAGCAGTTCTTC

D gene: .
J gene: TRBJ2-7
V gene: TRBV2
clone size: .
CDR3 protein: CASSPGGGLYEQYF
CDR3 DNA: TGTGCCAGCAGTCCTGGGGGGGGCCTCTACGAGCAGTACTTC

D gene: .
J gene: TRBJ2-7
V gene: TRBV4-1
clone size: .
CDR3 protein: CASSPPNYEQYF
CDR3 DNA: TGCGCCAGCAGCCCCCCTAACTACGAGCAGTACTTC

D gene: .
J gene: TRBJ2-7
V gene: TRBV28
clone size: .
CDR3 protein: CASSSPGTLDYEQYF
CDR3 DNA: TGTGCCAGCAGTTCTCCCGGGACTCTAGACTACGAGCAGTACTTC

D gene: TRBD1
J gene: TRBJ1-1
V gene: TRBV7-2
clone size: .
CDR3 protein: CASSSNPGTGSLAFF
CDR3 DNA: TGTGCCAGCAGCTCCAATCCCGGGACAGGATCATTAGCTTTCTTT

D gene: .
J gene: TRBJ2-1
V gene: TRBV19
clone size: .
CDR3 protein: CASSPGIGSYNEQFF
CDR3 DNA: TGTGCCAGTAGCCCAGGGATTGGCTCCTACAATGAGCAGTTCTTC

D gene: TRBD2
J gene: TRBJ2-1
V gene: TRBV11-1
clone size: .
CDR3 protein: CASSLGTSGRNEQFF
CDR3 DNA: TGTGCCAGCAGCTTGGGGACTAGCGGGAGAAATGAGCAGTTCTTC

D gene: TRBD1
J gene: TRBJ1-2
V gene: TRBV27
clone size: .
CDR3 protein: CATSTGGYGYTF
CDR3 DNA: TGTGCCACCTCTACAGGGGGATATGGCTACACCTTC

D gene: TRBD2
J gene: TRBJ2-1
V gene: TRBV30
clone size: .
CDR3 protein: CAWSVASGSYNEQFF
CDR3 DNA: TGTGCCTGGAGTGTGGCTAGCGGCTCCTACAATGAGCAGTTCTTC

D gene: TRBD1
J gene: TRBJ2-3
V gene: TRBV15
clone size: .
CDR3 protein: CATSRMGQSTDTQYF
CDR3 DNA: TGTGCCACCAGCAGAATGGGACAGAGCACAGATACGCAGTATTTT

D gene: .
J gene: TRBJ1-3
V gene: TRBV28
clone size: .
CDR3 protein: CASSTLRGSGNTIYF
CDR3 DNA: TGTGCCAGCAGTACCCTAAGGGGATCTGGAAACACCATATATTTT

D gene: TRBD1
J gene: TRBJ2-5
V gene: TRBV6-5
clone size: .
CDR3 protein: CASSYSGTGQETQYF
CDR3 DNA: TGTGCCAGCAGTTACTCCGGGACAGGGCAAGAGACCCAGTACTTC

D gene: .
J gene: TRBJ1-5
V gene: TRBV5-8
clone size: .
CDR3 protein: CASSLKGVHQPQHF
CDR3 DNA: TGTGCCAGCAGCTTGAAAGGGGTTCATCAGCCCCAGCATTTT

D gene: .
J gene: TRBJ1-2
V gene: TRBV5-6
clone size: .
CDR3 protein: CASSLGPRPLGYGYTF
CDR3 DNA: TGTGCCAGCAGCTTGGGGCCCAGGCCACTTGGCTATGGCTACACCTTC

D gene: .
J gene: TRBJ2-2
V gene: TRBV9
clone size: .
CDR3 protein: CASSAPGRLTGELFF
CDR3 DNA: TGTGCCAGCAGCGCACCGGGACGACTCACCGGGGAGCTGTTTTTT

D gene: .
J gene: TRBJ2-1
V gene: TRBV2
clone size: .
CDR3 protein: CASSDSVASSSYNEQFF
CDR3 DNA: TGTGCCAGCAGTGATTCGGTGGCTAGCAGCTCCTACAATGAGCAGTTCTTC

D gene: .
J gene: TRBJ1-1
V gene: TRBV7-3
clone size: once
CDR3 protein: CASSRGIGSEAFF
CDR3 DNA: TGTGCCAGCAGCCGCGGGATTGGGTCTGAAGCTTTCTTT

D gene: TRBD2
J gene: TRBJ2-2
V gene: TRBV11-3
clone size: .
CDR3 protein: CASSSSGTSGRGNDTGELFF
CDR3 DNA: TGTGCCAGCAGCTCCTCCGGGACTAGCGGGAGGGGTAATGACACCGGGGAGCTGTTTTTT